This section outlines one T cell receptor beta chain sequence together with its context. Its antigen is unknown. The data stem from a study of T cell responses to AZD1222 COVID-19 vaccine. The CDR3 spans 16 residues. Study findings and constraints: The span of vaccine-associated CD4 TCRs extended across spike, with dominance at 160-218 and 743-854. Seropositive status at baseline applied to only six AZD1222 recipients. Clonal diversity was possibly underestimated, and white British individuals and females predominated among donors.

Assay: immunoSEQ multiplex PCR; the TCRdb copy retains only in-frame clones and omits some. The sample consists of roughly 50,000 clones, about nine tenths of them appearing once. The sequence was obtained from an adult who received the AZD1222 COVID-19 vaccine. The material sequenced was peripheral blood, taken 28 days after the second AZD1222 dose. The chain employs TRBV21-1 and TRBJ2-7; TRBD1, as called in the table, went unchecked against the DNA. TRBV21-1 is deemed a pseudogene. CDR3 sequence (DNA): TGTGCCAGCAGCCTACCAGGGACAGGTTACTCCTACGAGCAGTACTTC. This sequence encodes CASSLPGTGYSYEQYF.